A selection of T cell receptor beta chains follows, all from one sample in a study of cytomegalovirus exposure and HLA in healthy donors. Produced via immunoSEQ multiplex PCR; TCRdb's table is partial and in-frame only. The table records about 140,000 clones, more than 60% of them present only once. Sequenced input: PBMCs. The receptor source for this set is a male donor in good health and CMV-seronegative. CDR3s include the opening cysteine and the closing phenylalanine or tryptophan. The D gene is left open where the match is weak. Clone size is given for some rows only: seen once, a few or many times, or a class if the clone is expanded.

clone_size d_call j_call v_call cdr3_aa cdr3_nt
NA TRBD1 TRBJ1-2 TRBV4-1 CASSRVRTGDGYTF TGCGCCAGCAGCCGCGTACGGACAGGGGATGGCTACACCTTC
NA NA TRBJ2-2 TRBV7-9 CASSLGPSRDTGELFF TGTGCCAGCAGCCTAGGCCCGTCCAGGGACACCGGGGAGCTGTTTTTT
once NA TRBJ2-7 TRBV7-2 CASSPPPRSEQYF TGTGCCAGCAGCCCCCCGCCCCGCAGCGAGCAGTACTTC
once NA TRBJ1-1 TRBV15 CATSRDRQGNTEAFF TGTGCCACCAGCAGAGACCGGCAGGGAAACACTGAAGCTTTCTTT
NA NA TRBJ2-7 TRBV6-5 CASSRSLGGEQYF TGTGCCAGCAGTCGCTCCCTGGGAGGCGAGCAGTACTTC
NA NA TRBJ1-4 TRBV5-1 CASSQEGYGGGGNEKLFF TGCGCCAGCAGCCAAGAGGGGTACGGGGGAGGCGGTAATGAAAAACTGTTTTTT
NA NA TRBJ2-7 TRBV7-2 CASRVSSYEQYF TGTGCCAGCAGGGTGAGCTCCTACGAGCAGTACTTC
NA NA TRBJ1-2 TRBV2 CASTRTQGYGYTF TGTGCCAGCACTCGGACGCAGGGCTATGGCTACACCTTC
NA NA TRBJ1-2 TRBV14 CASSQEGRGSYGYTF TGTGCCAGCAGCCAAGAAGGCAGGGGAAGCTATGGCTACACCTTC
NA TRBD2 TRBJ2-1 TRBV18 CASSPPWLAGGSSYNEQFF TGTGCCAGCTCACCTCCCTGGCTAGCGGGAGGGAGCTCCTACAATGAGCAGTTCTTC
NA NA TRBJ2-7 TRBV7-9 CASSLNSIYEQYF TGTGCCAGCAGCTTAAACTCTATCTACGAGCAGTACTTC
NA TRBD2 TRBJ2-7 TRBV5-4 CASSIRTSGVSSYEQYF TGTGCCAGCAGTATCCGGACTAGCGGGGTGAGCTCCTACGAGCAGTACTTC
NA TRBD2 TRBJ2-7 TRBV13 CASSLPGLADEQYF TGTGCCAGCAGCCTTCCGGGACTAGCGGACGAGCAGTACTTC
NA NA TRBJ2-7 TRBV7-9 CASSPPTGNYEQYF TGTGCCAGCAGTCCCCCTACGGGAAACTACGAGCAGTACTTC
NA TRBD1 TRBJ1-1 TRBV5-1 CASSGDRFMNTEAFF TGCGCCAGCAGCGGGGACAGATTCATGAACACTGAAGCTTTCTTT
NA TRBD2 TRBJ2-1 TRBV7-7 CASSPTSGSPYNEQFF TGTGCTAGCAGCCCAACTAGCGGGAGTCCCTACAATGAGCAGTTCTTC
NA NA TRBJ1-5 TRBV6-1 CASRDTGNQPQHF TGTGCCAGCAGAGATACAGGGAATCAGCCCCAGCATTTT
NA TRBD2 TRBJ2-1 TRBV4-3 CASSSGTSGGNEQFF TGCGCCAGCAGCAGCGGGACTAGCGGGGGAAATGAGCAGTTCTTC
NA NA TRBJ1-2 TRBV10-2 CASSEPVGLSHGGYTF TGCGCCAGCAGTGAGCCCGTGGGACTTTCCCATGGGGGCTACACCTTC
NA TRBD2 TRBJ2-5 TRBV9 CASSVGGGSETQYF TGTGCCAGCAGCGTAGGGGGAGGGTCGGAGACCCAGTACTTC
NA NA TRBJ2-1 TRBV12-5 CASGSPRQVIGNEQFF TGTGCTAGTGGTTCGCCCAGACAGGTTATCGGCAATGAGCAGTTCTTC
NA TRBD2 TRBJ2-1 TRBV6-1 CASSSGRSGGEQFF TGTGCCAGCAGTAGCGGGAGATCTGGGGGTGAGCAGTTCTTC
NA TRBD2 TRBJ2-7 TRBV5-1 CASSPREAGVNEQYF TGCGCCAGCAGCCCCCGGGAAGCGGGAGTTAACGAGCAGTACTTC
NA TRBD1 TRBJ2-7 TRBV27 CASSFVGQDEFTIYEQYF TGTGCCAGCAGTTTCGTGGGACAGGACGAGTTTACTATATACGAGCAGTACTTC